At least ten counts were recorded for the clone carrying this T cell receptor (beta chain). Since a much larger clone is just one base distant, this may be a read error. Preparation of the TCRbeta library used unique molecular identifiers. TCRdb used MiXCR to reprocess the PCR reads, holding one entry per CDR3 protein. The sample holds about 500,000 distinct CDR3 sequences; 32% are singletons and the top ten take more than 2%. CDR3 length: 14 residues. Germline loops: CDR1 MNHEY, CDR2 SVGEGT. The source of the sample is a study of T-cell reconstitution after alpha-beta-depleted transplantation in children.

The origin of this receptor is a human donor who donated a stem cell graft to a child with aplastic anemia. The sample consisted of PBMCs from the stem cell graft donor, taken from the stem cell graft. The V gene is TRBV6-2 or TRBV6-3, the J gene TRBJ2-6; D might be TRBD1 or TRBD2, each matching 6 bases. The DNA of the CDR3 is TGTGCCAGCAGCTCGGGGGCTGGGGCCAACGGCCTGACTTTC. Its translation is CASSSGAGANGLTF.